A selection of T cell receptor beta chains follows, all from one sample in a study of blood T cell repertoires in COVID-19. Assay: immunoSEQ multiplex PCR; the TCRdb copy retains only in-frame clones and omits some. In the table there are some 290,000 clones, approximately 80% of which are singletons. The source material was peripheral blood. The source of these receptors is a woman aged 60-70 years with active or convalescent COVID-19. Each CDR3 is given with its conserved first and last residue. D genes are given only for firm matches. The size of a clone is reported for some rows only, either as once, few or many, or as a class for expanded clones.

TRBJ1-1	few	-	TRBV2	CASSEALDSLTEAFF	TGTGCCAGCAGTGAAGCCCTAGACAGTCTCACTGAAGCTTTCTTT
TRBJ2-1	-	TRBD2	TRBV29-1	CSVVSGGGEQFF	TGCAGCGTCGTTAGCGGGGGGGGTGAGCAGTTCTTC
TRBJ2-2	-	TRBD2	TRBV30	CAWSPSRLAGRTGELFF	TGTGCCTGGAGTCCCTCTCGACTAGCGGGGCGGACCGGGGAGCTGTTTTTT
TRBJ2-1	-	TRBD2	TRBV4-2	CASSQGPGTSGGVQIF	TGTGCCAGCAGCCAAGGCCCCGGGACTAGCGGGGGGGTTCAGATCTTC
TRBJ1-2	few	-	TRBV6-1	CASSASGPDSTVYGYTF	TGTGCCAGCAGTGCCTCAGGCCCGGACAGCACCGTCTATGGCTACACCTTC
TRBJ2-7	-	-	TRBV6-5	CASRPRGYSYEQYF	TGTGCCAGCAGACCCCGGGGGTATTCCTACGAGCAGTACTTC
TRBJ1-1	-	TRBD1	TRBV29-1	CSVRRQGWVAEAFF	TGCAGCGTAAGGCGACAGGGTTGGGTCGCTGAAGCTTTCTTT
TRBJ2-7	-	TRBD2	TRBV27	CASSPRLGTSGGYEQYF	TGTGCCAGCAGTCCTCGCCTCGGGACTAGCGGGGGTTACGAGCAGTACTTC
TRBJ1-4	-	-	TRBV19	CASRFGATNEKLFF	TGTGCCAGTAGGTTCGGAGCAACTAATGAAAAACTGTTTTTT
TRBJ1-4	-	TRBD1	TRBV6-6	CASSYPGGTGDEKLFF	TGTGCCAGCAGTTACCCAGGGGGAACGGGGGATGAAAAACTGTTTTTT
TRBJ2-3	-	-	TRBV5-6	CASSLPGVADTQYF	TGTGCCAGCAGCTTGCCAGGCGTCGCAGATACGCAGTATTTT
TRBJ2-3	-	-	TRBV6-5	CASSYRGRHTDTQYF	TGTGCCAGCAGTTATCGTGGGAGACACACAGATACGCAGTATTTT
TRBJ2-2	-	TRBD2	TRBV20-1	CSASGTSGGKDLRTGELFF	TGCAGTGCTAGTGGGACTAGCGGGGGTAAGGACCTTCGCACCGGGGAGCTGTTTTTT
TRBJ1-3	few	-	TRBV27	CASKRSGLSGNTIYF	TGTGCCAGCAAAAGGTCCGGACTCTCTGGAAACACCATATATTTT
TRBJ1-1	-	-	TRBV3-1/TRBV3-2	CASSQVPQGNTEAFF	TGTGCCAGCAGCCAAGTTCCCCAGGGGAACACTGAAGCTTTCTTT
TRBJ2-5	-	-	TRBV3-1/TRBV3-2	CASSQVTPGQETQYF	TGTGCCAGCAGCCAAGTAACGCCAGGACAAGAGACCCAGTACTTC
TRBJ1-2	-	-	TRBV13	CASSLEGGGHGYTF	TGTGCCAGCAGCTTAGAAGGGGGTGGCCATGGCTACACCTTC
TRBJ1-3	-	-	TRBV18	CASSPASGVTGNTIYF	TGTGCCAGCTCACCTGCGAGCGGGGTTACGGGAAACACCATATATTTT
TRBJ1-6	once	-	TRBV14	CASSNRVDNSPLHF	TGTGCCAGCAGCAACAGGGTGGATAATTCACCCCTCCACTTT
TRBJ1-4	few	TRBD1	TRBV30	CAWSLRTGGNEKLFF	TGTGCCTGGAGTTTACGGACAGGGGGAAACGAAAAACTGTTTTTT
TRBJ2-2	once	TRBD1	TRBV13	CASSLDRTGPGELFF	TGTGCCAGCAGCTTAGATAGGACAGGGCCCGGGGAGCTGTTTTTT
TRBJ2-6	-	TRBD1	TRBV7-9	CASSSTGAGANVLTF	TGTGCCAGCAGCTCGACAGGGGCCGGGGCCAACGTCCTGACTTTC
TRBJ1-4	-	-	TRBV7-2	CASSLWGDGTEKLFF	TGTGCCAGCAGCTTATGGGGGGACGGGACTGAAAAACTGTTTTTT
TRBJ1-4	-	TRBD1	TRBV3-1/TRBV3-2	CASSPGTANEKLFF	TGTGCCAGCAGCCCCGGGACAGCTAATGAAAAACTGTTTTTT
TRBJ1-1	-	-	TRBV27	CASSPVRLGTEAFF	TGTGCCAGCAGTCCTGTCAGGCTGGGCACTGAAGCTTTCTTT